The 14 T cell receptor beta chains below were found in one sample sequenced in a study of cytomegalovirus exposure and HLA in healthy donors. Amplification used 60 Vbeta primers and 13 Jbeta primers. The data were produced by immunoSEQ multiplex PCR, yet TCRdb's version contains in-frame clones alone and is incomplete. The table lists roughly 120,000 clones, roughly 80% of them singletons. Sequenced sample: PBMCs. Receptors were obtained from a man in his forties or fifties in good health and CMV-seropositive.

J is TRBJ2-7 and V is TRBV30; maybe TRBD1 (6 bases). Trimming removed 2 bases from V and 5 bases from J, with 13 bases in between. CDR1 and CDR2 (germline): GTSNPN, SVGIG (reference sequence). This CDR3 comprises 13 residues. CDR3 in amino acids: CAWSRKQGDEQYF. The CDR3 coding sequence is TGTGCCTGGAGTCGTAAACAGGGAGACGAGCAGTACTTC.

CDR3 nucleotides: TGCGCCAGCAGCTCCGGGACTAGCGGAATATACGAGCAGTACTTC. It codes for CASSSGTSGIYEQYF. This chain links TRBV5-1 with TRBJ2-7, with 11 bases lining up with TRBD2. The junction had 6 bases not matched to a gene; V was cut back by 3 bases and J by 4 bases. This CDR3 is built from 15 residues. Per the germline V gene, CDR1 is SGHRS and CDR2 is YFSETQ.

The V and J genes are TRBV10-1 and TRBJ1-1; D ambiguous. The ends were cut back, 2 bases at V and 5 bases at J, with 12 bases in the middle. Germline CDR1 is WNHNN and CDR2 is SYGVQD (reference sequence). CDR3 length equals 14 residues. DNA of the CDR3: TGCGCCAGCAGTGAGGGAGTTGGTTATACTGAAGCTTTCTTT. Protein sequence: CASSEGVGYTEAFF.

This chain's CDR3 is CASSLGGSPSYEQYF. CDR3 bases: TGTGCCAGCAGTCTCGGGGGATCCCCGTCCTACGAGCAGTACTTC. J is TRBJ2-7 and V is TRBV28, with TRBD2 as a possible D gene (6 bases). The germline V and J ends were trimmed by 5 bases and 1 base, with 15 bases remaining between them. Germline values: CDR1 MDHEN, CDR2 SYDVKM. The CDR3 is made up of 15 amino acids.

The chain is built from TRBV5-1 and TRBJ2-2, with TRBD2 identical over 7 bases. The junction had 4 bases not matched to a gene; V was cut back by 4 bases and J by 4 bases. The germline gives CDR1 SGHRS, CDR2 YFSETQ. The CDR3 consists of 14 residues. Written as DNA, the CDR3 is TGCGCCAGCAGCCCCGGGACTACCACCGGGGAGCTGTTTTTT. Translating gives CASSPGTTTGELFF.

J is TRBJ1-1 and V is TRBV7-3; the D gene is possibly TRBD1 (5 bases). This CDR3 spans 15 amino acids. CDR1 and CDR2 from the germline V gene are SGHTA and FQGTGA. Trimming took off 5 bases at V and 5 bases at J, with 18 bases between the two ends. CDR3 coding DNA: TGTGCCAGCAGCCCTACTTCCCAGGGCCGGACTGAAGCTTTCTTT. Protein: CASSPTSQGRTEAFF.

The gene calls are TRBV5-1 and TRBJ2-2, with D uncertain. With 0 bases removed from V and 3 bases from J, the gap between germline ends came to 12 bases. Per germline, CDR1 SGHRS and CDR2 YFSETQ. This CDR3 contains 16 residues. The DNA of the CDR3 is TGCGCCAGCAGCTTGGCGGCGGCGTGGGACACCGGGGAGCTGTTTTTT. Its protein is CASSLAAAWDTGELFF.

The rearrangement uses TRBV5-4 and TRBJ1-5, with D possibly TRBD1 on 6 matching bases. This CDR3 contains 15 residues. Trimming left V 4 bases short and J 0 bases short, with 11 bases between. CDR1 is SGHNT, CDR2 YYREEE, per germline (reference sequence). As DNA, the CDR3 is TGTGCCAGCAGCGCCGGGACACATAGCAATCAGCCCCAGCATTTT. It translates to CASSAGTHSNQPQHF.

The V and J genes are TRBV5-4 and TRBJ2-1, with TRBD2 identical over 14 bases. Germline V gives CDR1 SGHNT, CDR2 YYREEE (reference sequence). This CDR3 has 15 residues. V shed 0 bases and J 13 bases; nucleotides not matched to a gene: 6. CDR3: CASSLGGTSGSAQFF. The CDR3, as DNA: TGTGCCAGCAGCTTGGGCGGGACTAGCGGGAGTGCTCAGTTCTTC.

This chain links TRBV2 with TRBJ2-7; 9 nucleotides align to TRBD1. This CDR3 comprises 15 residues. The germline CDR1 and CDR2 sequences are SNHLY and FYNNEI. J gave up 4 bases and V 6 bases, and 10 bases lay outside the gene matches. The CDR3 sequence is CASRDAGTGSYEQYF. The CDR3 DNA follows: TGTGCCAGCAGGGATGCCGGGACAGGGTCGTACGAGCAGTACTTC.

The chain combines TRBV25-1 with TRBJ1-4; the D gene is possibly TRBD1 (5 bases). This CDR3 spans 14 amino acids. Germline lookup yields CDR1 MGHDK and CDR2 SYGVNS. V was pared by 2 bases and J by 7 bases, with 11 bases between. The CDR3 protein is CASSEQGKAEKLFF. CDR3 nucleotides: TGTGCCAGCAGTGAACAGGGCAAGGCTGAAAAACTGTTTTTT.

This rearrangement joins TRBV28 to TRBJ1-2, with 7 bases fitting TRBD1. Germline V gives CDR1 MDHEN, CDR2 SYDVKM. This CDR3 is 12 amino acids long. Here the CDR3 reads CGYEDRLYGYTF. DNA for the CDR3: TGTGGTTATGAGGACAGGCTCTATGGCTACACCTTC.

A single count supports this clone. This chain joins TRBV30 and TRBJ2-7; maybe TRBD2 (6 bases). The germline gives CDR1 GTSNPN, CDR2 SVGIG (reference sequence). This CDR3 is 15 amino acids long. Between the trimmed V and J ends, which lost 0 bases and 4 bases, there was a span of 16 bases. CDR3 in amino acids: CAWSVGLFRGYEQYF. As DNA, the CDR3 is TGTGCCTGGAGTGTGGGACTCTTCCGAGGATACGAGCAGTACTTC.

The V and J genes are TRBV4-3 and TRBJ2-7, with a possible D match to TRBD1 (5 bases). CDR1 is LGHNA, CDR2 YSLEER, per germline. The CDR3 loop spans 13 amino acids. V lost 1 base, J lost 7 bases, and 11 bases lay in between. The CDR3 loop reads CASSQGKGREQYF. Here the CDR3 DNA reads TGCGCCAGCAGCCAAGGAAAGGGGCGGGAGCAGTACTTC.